Listed below are T cell receptor beta chains from one sample, sequenced in a study of OX40 agonist ivuxolimab in advanced cancers. Using immunoSEQ multiplex PCR, the repertoire was profiled, and TCRdb retains in-frame clones only, with some absent. The data show around 25,000 clones, with about four fifths seen just once and approximately 15% held by the top ten. The sample was CD4+ or CD8+ T cells sorted from blood, taken in a trial of the OX40 agonist ivuxolimab. The receptors shown here come from an adult with an advanced solid tumor such as melanoma, head and neck, liver or kidney cancer. CDR3s include the opening cysteine and the closing phenylalanine or tryptophan. The D gene is left open where the match is weak. A clone size is listed for some rows: how often the clone was seen (once, few, many), or a class if it is expanded.

cdr3_nt: TGTGCCAGCAGTTTATCCTTGGGGAACACTGAAGCTTTCTTT
cdr3_aa: CASSLSLGNTEAFF
d_call: NA
clone_size: NA
v_call: TRBV27
j_call: TRBJ1-1

cdr3_nt: TGTGCCAGCAGCGTAGAAGGGGGAGACTACGAGCAGTACTTC
cdr3_aa: CASSVEGGDYEQYF
d_call: NA
clone_size: NA
v_call: TRBV9
j_call: TRBJ2-7

cdr3_nt: TGCGCCAGCAGCTTTTGGGGAGAGGGCACCGGGGAGCTGTTTTTT
cdr3_aa: CASSFWGEGTGELFF
d_call: NA
clone_size: few
v_call: TRBV5-1
j_call: TRBJ2-2

cdr3_nt: TGTGCCAGCAGCCAAGAAGGCCCCCGGGCTTTCTTT
cdr3_aa: CASSQEGPRAFF
d_call: NA
clone_size: few
v_call: TRBV4-2
j_call: TRBJ1-1

cdr3_nt: TGTGCCAGCAGCGTAGAAGGGGTTAGGACAGATACGCAGTATTTT
cdr3_aa: CASSVEGVRTDTQYF
d_call: NA
clone_size: NA
v_call: TRBV9
j_call: TRBJ2-3

cdr3_nt: TGTGCCAGCAGCCGGGGGGGCTTGGCAGATACGCAGTATTTT
cdr3_aa: CASSRGGLADTQYF
d_call: TRBD2
clone_size: NA
v_call: TRBV7-9
j_call: TRBJ2-3

cdr3_nt: TGTGCCAGCAGCGAGGAGGGACAGAGCTATGGCTACACCTTC
cdr3_aa: CASSEEGQSYGYTF
d_call: TRBD1
clone_size: NA
v_call: TRBV9
j_call: TRBJ1-2

cdr3_nt: TGTGCCAGCAGCTTCGGTAAAGCGGGGTACAATGAGCAGTTCTTC
cdr3_aa: CASSFGKAGYNEQFF
d_call: TRBD2
clone_size: medium-sized
v_call: TRBV5-6
j_call: TRBJ2-1

cdr3_nt: TGCGCCAGCAGCCAAGATCTAGCGGGTGTAAGCTCCTACAATGAGCAGTTCTTC
cdr3_aa: CASSQDLAGVSSYNEQFF
d_call: TRBD2
clone_size: few
v_call: TRBV4-1
j_call: TRBJ2-1

cdr3_nt: TGTGCCAGTAGTCATACTGGAGGGCTTAATGAGCAGTTCTTC
cdr3_aa: CASSHTGGLNEQFF
d_call: NA
clone_size: NA
v_call: TRBV19
j_call: TRBJ2-1

cdr3_nt: TGTGCCAGTGGGGGTGGGGAGGGGTCAGAGACCCAGTACTTC
cdr3_aa: CASGGGEGSETQYF
d_call: TRBD2
clone_size: once
v_call: TRBV19
j_call: TRBJ2-5

cdr3_nt: TGTGCCAGCAGTGACTGGGGACAGGGGGAATACAATGAGCAGTTCTTC
cdr3_aa: CASSDWGQGEYNEQFF
d_call: TRBD1
clone_size: NA
v_call: TRBV2
j_call: TRBJ2-1

cdr3_nt: TGTGCCAGCAGCGTAGAAGGGTCACGCGGGGAGCTGTTTTTT
cdr3_aa: CASSVEGSRGELFF
d_call: NA
clone_size: NA
v_call: TRBV9
j_call: TRBJ2-2

cdr3_nt: TGTGCCAGCAGTTGGGGACAGGCAGTTACCTACAATGAGCAGTTCTTC
cdr3_aa: CASSWGQAVTYNEQFF
d_call: TRBD1
clone_size: NA
v_call: TRBV27
j_call: TRBJ2-1

cdr3_nt: TGTGCCAGTAGCCAAACCGACAGGGGCGAAGAGACCCAGTACTTC
cdr3_aa: CASSQTDRGEETQYF
d_call: TRBD1
clone_size: NA
v_call: TRBV19
j_call: TRBJ2-5

cdr3_nt: TGCGCCAGCAGCCAAGAATGGGGGGGGAACTACGAGCAGTACTTC
cdr3_aa: CASSQEWGGNYEQYF
d_call: TRBD2
clone_size: once
v_call: TRBV4-3
j_call: TRBJ2-7

cdr3_nt: TGTGCCAGTTCGCCAGTAAGTGATCAGCCCCAGCATTTT
cdr3_aa: CASSPVSDQPQHF
d_call: NA
clone_size: NA
v_call: TRBV6-1
j_call: TRBJ1-5

cdr3_nt: TGCAGCGTTGAGGGACAGGATAACTATGGCTACACCTTC
cdr3_aa: CSVEGQDNYGYTF
d_call: TRBD1
clone_size: NA
v_call: TRBV29-1
j_call: TRBJ1-2

cdr3_nt: TGTGCCACCCACGCGCGTCTTTTCGTCGGCACTGAAGCTTTCTTT
cdr3_aa: CATHARLFVGTEAFF
d_call: NA
clone_size: NA
v_call: TRBV5-5
j_call: TRBJ1-1

cdr3_nt: TGCAGTGCTACAGGGTTCGATGAGCAGTTCTTC
cdr3_aa: CSATGFDEQFF
d_call: NA
clone_size: NA
v_call: TRBV20-1
j_call: TRBJ2-1

cdr3_nt: TGTGCCAGCAGCTTAGACAGGCCAGAAGCTTTCTTT
cdr3_aa: CASSLDRPEAFF
d_call: NA
clone_size: NA
v_call: TRBV7-8
j_call: TRBJ1-1

cdr3_nt: TGCGCCAGCAGCCAAGTGGGGAAGACTTACAATGAGCAGTTCTTC
cdr3_aa: CASSQVGKTYNEQFF
d_call: NA
clone_size: NA
v_call: TRBV4-1
j_call: TRBJ2-1